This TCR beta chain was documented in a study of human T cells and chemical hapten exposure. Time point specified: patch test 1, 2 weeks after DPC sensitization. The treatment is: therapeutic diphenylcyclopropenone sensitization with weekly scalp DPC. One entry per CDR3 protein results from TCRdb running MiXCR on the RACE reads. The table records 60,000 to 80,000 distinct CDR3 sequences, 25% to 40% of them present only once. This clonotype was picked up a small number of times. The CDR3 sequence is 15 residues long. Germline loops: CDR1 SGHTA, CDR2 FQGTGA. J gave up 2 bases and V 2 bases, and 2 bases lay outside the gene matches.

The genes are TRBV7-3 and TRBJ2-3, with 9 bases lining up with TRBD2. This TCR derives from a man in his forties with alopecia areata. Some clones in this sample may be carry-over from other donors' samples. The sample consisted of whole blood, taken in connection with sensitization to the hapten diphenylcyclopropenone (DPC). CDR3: CASSLAGGTTDTQYF. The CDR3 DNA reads TGTGCCAGCAGCTTAGCGGGAGGGACCACAGATACGCAGTATTTT.